This TCR beta chain was documented in a study of OX40 agonist ivuxolimab in advanced cancers. Study overall: Patients were treated with ivuxolimab, an agonistic anti-OX40 (CD134) antibody. Patients were dosed intravenously with ivuxolimab at 0.01 to 10 mg/kg every 2 weeks. Overall study findings and caveats: Expanded clones were, on average, more numerous among CD8+ T cells than CD4+. Normalized T-cell clonal expansion was also low in some nonresponders.

Repertoires were generated with immunoSEQ multiplex PCR, while TCRdb's copy carries only in-frame clones and drops some. The table records under 45,000 clones, 81% of them present only once. The CDR3 has 13 residues. V lost 3 bases, J lost 5 bases, and 3 bases stayed unmatched. Germline lookup yields CDR1 WSHSY and CDR2 SAAADI. As to this clone: What it binds is unknown.

The clonotype comes from an adult with an advanced solid tumor such as melanoma, head and neck, liver or kidney cancer. The specimen comprised CD4+ or CD8+ T cells sorted from blood, sampled in a trial of the OX40 agonist ivuxolimab. The rearrangement links TRBV10-2 to TRBJ1-1; 7 bases agree with TRBD1. This CDR3 is CASSEQGITEAFF. The CDR3 DNA follows: TGCGCCAGCAGTGAACAGGGGATAACTGAAGCTTTCTTT.